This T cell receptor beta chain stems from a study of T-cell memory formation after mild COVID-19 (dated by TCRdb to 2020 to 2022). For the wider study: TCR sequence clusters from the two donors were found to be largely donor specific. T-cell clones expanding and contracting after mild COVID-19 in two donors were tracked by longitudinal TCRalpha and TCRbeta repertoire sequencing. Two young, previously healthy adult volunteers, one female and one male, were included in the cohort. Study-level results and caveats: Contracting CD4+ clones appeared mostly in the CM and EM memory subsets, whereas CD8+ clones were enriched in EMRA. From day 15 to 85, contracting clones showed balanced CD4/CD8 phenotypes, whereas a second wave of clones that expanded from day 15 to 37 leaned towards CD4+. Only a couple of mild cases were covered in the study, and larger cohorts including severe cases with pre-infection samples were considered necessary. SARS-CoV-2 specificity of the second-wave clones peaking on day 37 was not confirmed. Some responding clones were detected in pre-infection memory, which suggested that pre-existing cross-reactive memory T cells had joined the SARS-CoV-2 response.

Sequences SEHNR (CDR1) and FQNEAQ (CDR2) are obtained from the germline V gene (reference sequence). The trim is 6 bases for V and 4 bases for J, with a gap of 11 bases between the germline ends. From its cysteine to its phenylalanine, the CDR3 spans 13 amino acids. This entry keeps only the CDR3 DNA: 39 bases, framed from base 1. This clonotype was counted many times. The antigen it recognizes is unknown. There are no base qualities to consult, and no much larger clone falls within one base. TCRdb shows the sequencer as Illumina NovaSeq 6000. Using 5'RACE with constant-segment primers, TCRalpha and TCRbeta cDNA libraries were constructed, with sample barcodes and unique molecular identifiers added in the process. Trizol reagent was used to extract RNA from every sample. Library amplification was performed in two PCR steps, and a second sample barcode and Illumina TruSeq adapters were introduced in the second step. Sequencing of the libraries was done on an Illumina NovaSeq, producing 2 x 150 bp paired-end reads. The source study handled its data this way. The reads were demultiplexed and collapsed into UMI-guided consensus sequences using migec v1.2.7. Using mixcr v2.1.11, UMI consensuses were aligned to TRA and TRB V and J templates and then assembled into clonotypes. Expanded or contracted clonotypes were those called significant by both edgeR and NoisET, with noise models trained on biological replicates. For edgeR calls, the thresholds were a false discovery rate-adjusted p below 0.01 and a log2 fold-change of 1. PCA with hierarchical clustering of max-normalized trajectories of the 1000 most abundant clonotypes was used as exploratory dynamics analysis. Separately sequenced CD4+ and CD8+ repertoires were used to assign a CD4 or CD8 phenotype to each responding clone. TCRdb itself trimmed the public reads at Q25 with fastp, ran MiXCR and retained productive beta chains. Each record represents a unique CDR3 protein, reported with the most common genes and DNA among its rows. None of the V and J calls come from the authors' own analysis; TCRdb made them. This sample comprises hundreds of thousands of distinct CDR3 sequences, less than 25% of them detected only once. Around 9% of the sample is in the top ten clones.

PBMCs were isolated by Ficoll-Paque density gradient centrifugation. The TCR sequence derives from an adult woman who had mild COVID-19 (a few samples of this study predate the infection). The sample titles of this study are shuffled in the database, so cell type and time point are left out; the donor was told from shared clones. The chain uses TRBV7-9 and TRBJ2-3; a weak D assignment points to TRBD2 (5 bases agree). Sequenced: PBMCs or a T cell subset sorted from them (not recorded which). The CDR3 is CASSPKRADTQYF. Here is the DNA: TGTGCCAGCAGTCCAAAGAGGGCAGATACGCAGTATTTT. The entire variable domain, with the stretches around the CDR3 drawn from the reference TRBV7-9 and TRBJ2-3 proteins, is DTGVSQNPRHKITKRGQNVTFRCDPISEHNRLYWYRQTLGQGPEFLTYFQNEAQLEKSRLLSDRFSAERPKGSFSTLEIQRTEQGDSAMYLCASSPKRADTQYFGPGTRLTVL.